These T cell receptor beta chains were read from a single sample in a study of ipilimumab plus nivolumab after autologous stem cell transplantation. The data were produced by immunoSEQ multiplex PCR, yet TCRdb's version contains in-frame clones alone and is incomplete. Among roughly 86,000 clones listed, approximately 83% were seen once. The sequences come from PBMCs, collected in a trial of ipilimumab plus nivolumab as post-transplant consolidation. Receptors originate from a male donor with diffuse large B-cell lymphoma. The CDR3 runs from the conserved cysteine through the conserved F or W. A D gene is named only where the DNA matches it firmly. Only part of the rows carry a size: once, few, many, or a class if the clone is expanded.

J gene | V gene | D gene | clone size | CDR3 protein | CDR3 DNA
TRBJ2-4 | TRBV7-8 | - | - | CASSVGQSKNIQYF | TGTGCCAGCAGCGTAGGACAGAGCAAAAACATTCAGTACTTC
TRBJ2-4 | TRBV4-1 | - | - | CASSQDHPGAWNIQYF | TGCGCCAGCAGCCAAGATCATCCGGGGGCATGGAACATTCAGTACTTC
TRBJ2-6 | TRBV30 | - | - | CAWSRGGSGANVLTF | TGTGCCTGGAGTAGGGGGGGCTCCGGGGCCAACGTCCTGACTTTC
TRBJ1-1 | TRBV6-1 | TRBD1 | once | CASRGQPNTEAFF | TGTGCCAGCCGGGGACAGCCGAACACTGAAGCTTTCTTT
TRBJ1-3 | TRBV9 | - | - | CASSANRVSGNTIYF | TGTGCCAGCAGCGCCAACAGGGTCTCCGGAAACACCATATATTTT
TRBJ2-6 | TRBV4-2 | - | - | CASGWGRGVSGANVLTF | TGTGCCAGCGGATGGGGCAGGGGAGTCTCTGGGGCCAACGTCCTGACTTTC
TRBJ2-7 | TRBV9 | - | - | CASSPSSGWGDYEQYF | TGTGCCAGCAGCCCCTCATCCGGGTGGGGAGACTACGAGCAGTACTTC
TRBJ2-7 | TRBV12-5 | TRBD1 | - | CASGFQTGYEQYF | TGTGCTAGTGGTTTCCAGACAGGGTACGAGCAGTACTTC
TRBJ2-5 | TRBV4-2 | - | - | CASSQELSGRRKTQYF | TGTGCCAGCAGCCAAGAATTAAGCGGGCGCCGGAAGACCCAGTACTTC
TRBJ1-5 | TRBV19 | - | - | CASSILQIGNQPQHF | TGTGCCAGTAGTATATTGCAGATAGGCAATCAGCCCCAGCATTTT
TRBJ1-2 | TRBV25-1 | - | - | CASSDGANYGYTF | TGTGCCAGCAGTGATGGGGCTAACTATGGCTACACCTTC
TRBJ1-6 | TRBV2 | TRBD1 | few | CASSEGTGGLSPLHF | TGTGCCAGCAGTGAAGGGACAGGGGGTTTATCACCCCTCCACTTT
TRBJ2-7 | TRBV19 | TRBD1 | once | CATMDRGRNEQYF | TGTGCCACCATGGACAGGGGAAGGAACGAGCAGTACTTC
TRBJ1-2 | TRBV19 | - | - | CASSFVAGTRGYTF | TGTGCCAGTAGTTTTGTTGCAGGGACTCGGGGCTACACCTTC
TRBJ2-3 | TRBV6-5 | TRBD2 | - | CASSPRREAPDTQYF | TGTGCCAGCAGCCCCAGACGGGAGGCGCCAGATACGCAGTATTTT
TRBJ1-4 | TRBV5-1 | TRBD1 | - | CASSLGTGFSVSEKLFF | TGCGCCAGCAGCTTGGGGACAGGGTTCTCGGTCTCCGAAAAACTGTTTTTT
TRBJ1-2 | TRBV19 | - | - | CASSIPGFRNYGYTF | TGTGCCAGTAGTATCCCGGGGTTCAGGAACTATGGCTACACCTTC
TRBJ1-1 | TRBV7-2 | TRBD1 | - | CASSYRTGRDTEAFF | TGTGCCAGCAGCTACCGGACAGGGCGGGACACTGAAGCTTTCTTT
TRBJ1-5 | TRBV15 | - | - | CATSRDQGSNQPQHF | TGTGCCACCAGCAGAGATCAAGGGTCCAATCAGCCCCAGCATTTT
TRBJ2-7 | TRBV5-6 | TRBD2 | - | CASSSTKRGGPYEQYF | TGTGCCAGCAGCTCCACCAAGCGGGGAGGACCCTACGAGCAGTACTTC
TRBJ2-7 | TRBV19 | TRBD1 | - | CASSRDREYEQYF | TGTGCCAGTAGTAGGGACAGGGAGTACGAGCAGTACTTC
TRBJ1-2 | TRBV5-5 | - | - | CASSLAGNRYYGYTF | TGTGCCAGCAGCTTGGCCGGGAACAGGTACTATGGCTACACCTTC
TRBJ1-6 | TRBV5-1 | - | once | CASSLKLSNSPLHF | TGCGCCAGCAGCTTGAAACTAAGTAATTCACCCCTCCACTTT
TRBJ1-4 | TRBV5-1 | - | - | CASRGQDGNEKLFF | TGCGCCAGCCGGGGGCAAGATGGTAATGAAAAACTGTTTTTT
TRBJ2-5 | TRBV6-5 | - | - | CASSYEGRGQYF | TGTGCCAGCAGTTACGAGGGGCGGGGCCAGTACTTC
TRBJ1-2 | TRBV11-2 | - | - | CASSMSNYGYTF | TGTGCCAGCAGCATGAGTAACTATGGCTACACCTTC
TRBJ2-5 | TRBV7-3 | TRBD2 | - | CASSLGLAGTAGTQYF | TGTGCCAGCAGCTTAGGGCTAGCGGGGACTGCGGGGACCCAGTACTTC
TRBJ1-1 | TRBV9 | - | - | CASSAGHATQAFF | TGTGCCAGCAGCGCGGGACACGCGACCCAAGCTTTCTTT
TRBJ1-4 | TRBV2 | - | - | CASQSQATNEKLFF | TGTGCCAGCCAGAGTCAAGCAACTAATGAAAAACTGTTTTTT
TRBJ2-3 | TRBV9 | - | - | CASPRGTQYF | TGTGCCAGCCCTCGGGGTACGCAGTATTTT
TRBJ2-3 | TRBV11-3 | - | - | CASSLGLIGGTDTQYF | TGTGCCAGCAGCTTAGGTCTTATCGGGGGCACAGATACGCAGTATTTT
TRBJ1-1 | TRBV19 | - | - | CASSSVGGGDTEAFF | TGTGCCAGTAGTTCGGTGGGCGGGGGAGACACTGAAGCTTTCTTT
TRBJ2-7 | TRBV7-2 | TRBD2 | - | CASSPWTSSREQYF | TGTGCCAGCAGCCCGTGGACTAGTTCAAGGGAGCAGTACTTC
TRBJ2-1 | TRBV18 | - | - | CASSPPIHNEQFF | TGTGCCAGCTCACCACCGATACACAATGAGCAGTTCTTC
TRBJ2-1 | TRBV10-2 | - | - | CASSEFLWNSSYNEQFF | TGCGCCAGCAGTGAGTTTTTGTGGAACAGTTCCTACAATGAGCAGTTCTTC
TRBJ1-2 | TRBV25-1 | TRBD1 | - | CASSGQGAQGYTF | TGTGCCAGCAGTGGACAGGGGGCTCAGGGCTACACCTTC
TRBJ1-2 | TRBV5-6 | - | - | CASTLDGNYGYTF | TGTGCCAGCACCCTGGACGGGAACTATGGCTACACCTTC
TRBJ1-1 | TRBV5-1 | TRBD1 | - | CASSLAAGTGSANTEAFF | TGCGCCAGCAGCTTGGCCGCGGGGACAGGGTCTGCGAACACTGAAGCTTTCTTT
TRBJ2-5 | TRBV12-5 | - | - | CASGLETLMTSQETQYF | TGTGCTAGTGGTTTGGAGACTCTTATGACCTCACAAGAGACCCAGTACTTC
TRBJ2-3 | TRBV5-5 | TRBD2 | - | CASSPTSGATDTQYF | TGTGCCAGCAGCCCCACTAGCGGGGCCACAGATACGCAGTATTTT
TRBJ2-1 | TRBV12-5 | TRBD2 | - | CASGSGLGENEQFF | TGTGCTAGTGGTTCGGGACTAGGGGAGAATGAGCAGTTCTTC
TRBJ1-6 | TRBV5-1 | - | - | CASSPYSPGGNSPLHF | TGCGCCAGCAGCCCGTATTCCCCGGGGGGTAATTCACCCCTCCACTTT
TRBJ2-3 | TRBV30 | TRBD2 | - | CAWSGGTSGGTDTQYF | TGTGCCTGGAGTGGGGGGACTAGCGGGGGCACAGATACGCAGTATTTT
TRBJ2-7 | TRBV7-9 | - | - | CASSQGFFRGSYEQYF | TGTGCCAGCAGCCAAGGATTTTTCAGGGGATCCTACGAGCAGTACTTC
TRBJ2-3 | TRBV10-2 | - | - | CASSEADTQYF | TGCGCCAGCAGTGAGGCAGATACGCAGTATTTT
TRBJ2-7 | TRBV29-1 | - | few | CSVEWQGREQYF | TGCAGCGTTGAATGGCAGGGTCGCGAGCAGTACTTC
TRBJ1-1 | TRBV7-3 | - | - | CASSFRSDLNTEAFF | TGTGCCAGCAGCTTTCGTTCAGATTTGAACACTGAAGCTTTCTTT
TRBJ2-1 | TRBV7-2 | TRBD1 | - | CASSLFDTGDNEQFF | TGTGCCAGCAGCTTATTTGACACAGGGGACAATGAGCAGTTCTTC
TRBJ2-6 | TRBV2 | - | - | CASRFTGSPGANVLTF | TGTGCCAGCAGGTTTACAGGTTCCCCTGGGGCCAACGTCCTGACTTTC
TRBJ2-6 | TRBV7-8 | TRBD1 | - | CASSYRTGRFSGANVLTF | TGTGCCAGCAGCTACCGGACAGGCCGATTCTCTGGGGCCAACGTCCTGACTTTC